The clone carrying this T cell receptor (beta chain) turned up a few times. Its antigen remains unidentified. The entry originates in a study of glioma-infiltrating T cells. Study in general: Glioblastomas were WHO grade IV, sampled at first diagnosis; low-grade were grade II. Regarding the study as a whole: Signature shared blood CDR3 motifs were enriched in low-divergence and depleted in high-divergence patients.

CDR3 length: 15 residues. With V trimmed by 1 base and J by 2 bases, 3 bases remained unmatched. Germline loops: CDR1 LNHNV, CDR2 YYDKDF (reference sequence). Using RNA template, CDR3s of TCR alpha and beta were amplified with iRepertoire arm-PCR. TCRdb independently ran MiXCR on the multiplex PCR reads; one entry per CDR3 protein. This sample has about 410,000 distinct CDR3 sequences, with roughly 41% found just once. This receptor was identified in a human donor with low-grade glioma or glioblastoma, undergoing nonglioma brain surgery, or in good health (not recorded which). The specimen sequenced was glioma tissue, nonneoplastic brain tissue, or PBMCs (not recorded which). The chain has TRBV15 and TRBJ2-7; 9 nucleotides agree with TRBD2. The CDR3 region is CATSRGTSDTYEQYF. The CDR3 DNA reads as TGTGCCACCAGCAGAGGGACTAGCGATACCTACGAGCAGTACTTC.